The 26 T cell receptor beta chains presented below share a single source sample, sequenced in a study of CD8 T cells in Susac syndrome. An input of roughly 0.5 to 1 ug of RNA was subjected to reverse transcription using random hexamers. From the immunoSEQ multiplex PCR reads, TCRdb called clonotypes with MiXCR, one entry per CDR3 protein. The profile covers 200,000 or so distinct CDR3 sequences, with over 90% appearing a single time and about 0.09% taken by the ten largest. The specimen was CD4+ T cells from PBMCs. These receptors came from a human donor with multiple sclerosis.

The chain employs TRBV7-3 and TRBJ1-2; D unclear. The germline gives CDR1 SGHTA, CDR2 FQGTGA. V dropped 5 bases and J dropped 4 bases, with 11 bases sitting between them. CDR3 length: 13 amino acids. The CDR3 loop is CASSPEPFYGYTF. CDR3 in DNA: TGTGCCAGCAGCCCAGAACCTTTCTATGGCTACACCTTC.

The chain recombines TRBV29-1 with TRBJ2-3, with D perhaps TRBD1 or TRBD2 (7 bases each). V lost 4 bases to trimming and J lost 6 bases, with 32 bases between them. This CDR3 contains 19 residues. The V gene's germline CDR1 is SQVTM and CDR2 ANQGSEA. In DNA, the CDR3 is TGCAGCGTTGGTAGGGAAAGGGACAGCCTACTAGCGAGCTGGGATACGCAGTATTTT. Protein product: CSVGRERDSLLASWDTQYF.

The chain employs TRBV3-1 and TRBJ2-7, with D possibly being TRBD1 (5 bases). CDR1 is LGHDT and CDR2 is YNNKEL in the germline V gene (reference sequence). Trimming cost V 4 bases and J 7 bases, with 14 bases left between them. CDR3 length: 13 residues. The CDR3 here is CASSPDSSREQYF. The CDR3 DNA follows: TGTGCCAGCAGCCCTGACAGTTCTCGGGAGCAGTACTTC.

The chain carries TRBV29-1 and TRBJ2-7, with a weak D call TRBD1 (5 bases). The CDR3 loop spans 12 amino acids. V lost 7 bases to trimming and J lost 1 base, with 11 bases between them. The germline gives CDR1 SQVTM, CDR2 ANQGSEA. Here the CDR3 reads CSAKTESYEQYF. The CDR3 DNA follows: TGCAGCGCTAAGACAGAATCCTACGAGCAGTACTTC.

This chain joins TRBV3-1 and TRBJ2-3; D remains ambiguous. This CDR3 comprises 12 residues. Trimming took 6 bases from V and 5 from J, leaving 9 bases between them. CDR1 LGHDT and CDR2 YNNKEL come from the germline V gene (reference sequence). CDR3 loop: CASSYLGDTQYF. The CDR3, as DNA: TGTGCCAGCAGTTACCTAGGAGATACGCAGTATTTT.

The J gene is TRBJ1-3, the V gene TRBV9; D is unclear. Deletions cut 0 bases from V and 8 bases from J, with 9 bases between. Germline lookup yields CDR1 SGDLS and CDR2 YYNGEE. This CDR3 has 13 residues. The CDR3 DNA sequence: TGTGCCAGCAGCGTAGTCGGAGGAGACACCATATATTTT. Translated: CASSVVGGDTIYF.

The chain couples TRBV20-1 to TRBJ2-7, with 9 bases fitting TRBD2. This CDR3 spans 13 amino acids. Looked up from germline, CDR1 is DFQATT and CDR2 is SNEGSKA (reference sequence). Losses at the gene ends were 5 bases for V and 5 bases for J; bases not matched to a gene: 7. CDR3 DNA sequence: TGCAGTGCTCGGCTACTAGCGGGCCACGAGCAGTACTTC. Translation gives CSARLLAGHEQYF.

The chain's CDR3 is CASSPRSGIPEQFF. CDR3 bases: TGTGCCAGCAGCCCACGTAGCGGGATACCTGAGCAGTTCTTC. The rearrangement links TRBV3-1 to TRBJ2-1, with 8 bases lining up with TRBD2. This CDR3 is built from 14 residues. Germline CDR1 LGHDT, CDR2 YNNKEL (reference sequence). With 4 bases clipped from V and 9 bases from J, the junction kept 8 bases outside the gene matches.

The gene calls are TRBV12-3 or TRBV12-4 and TRBJ1-1; no reliable D call. V lost 5 bases and J lost 1, with 11 bases in between. The CDR3 has 14 amino acids. The CDR3 DNA sequence: TGTGCCAGCAGTGACGCCCCAACGAACACTGAAGCTTTCTTT. It yields the protein CASSDAPTNTEAFF.

The J gene is TRBJ1-1, the V gene TRBV18; D ambiguous. V was clipped by 6 bases and J by 0 bases, with 23 bases between them. The CDR3 length is 18 residues. CDR1 and CDR2 from the germline V gene are KGHSH and LQKENI. The CDR3 region has the DNA TGTGCCAGCTCTCCGACACTAAAGCAATTCTTTATGAACACTGAAGCTTTCTTT. It specifies CASSPTLKQFFMNTEAFF.

The chain uses TRBV30 and TRBJ2-5; no clear D gene. Germline V gene lookup returns CDR1 GTSNPN and CDR2 SVGIG (reference sequence). The CDR3 loop spans 11 amino acids. With 6 bases removed from V and 5 bases from J, the gap between germline ends came to 10 bases. The CDR3 loop reads CACSPGETQYF. The CDR3 DNA sequence: TGTGCCTGTTCACCCGGGGAGACCCAGTACTTC.

This chain uses TRBV18 with TRBJ1-2; D is ambiguous. CDR3 length equals 11 residues. The germline CDR1 and CDR2 sequences are KGHSH and LQKENI. The V end was cut by 2 bases, the J end by 7 bases, with 5 bases between. CDR3 bases: TGTGCCAGCTCACCAGGGCTTGGCTACACCTTC. Its protein is CASSPGLGYTF.

DNA of the CDR3: TGCGCCAGCAGCGATAGTAGGGAAGCGGAGCAGTACTTC. This gives the protein CASSDSREAEQYF. The genes are TRBV5-1 and TRBJ2-7; no clear D. Germline V gene sequence: CDR1 SGHRS, CDR2 YFSETQ. V lost 4 bases, J lost 7 bases, and 15 bases lay in between. This CDR3 is built from 13 residues. Variable domain in full (rest from reference TRBV5-1 and TRBJ2-7): KAGVTQTPRYLIKTRGQQVTLSCSPISGHRSVSWYQQTPGQGLQFLFEYFSETQRNKGNFPGRFSGRQFSNSRSEMNVSTLELGDSALYLCASSDSREAEQYFGPGTRLTVT.

The gene calls are TRBV10-3 and TRBJ2-7, with D maybe TRBD2 (6 bases). Germline CDR1 reads ENHRY; CDR2 reads SYGVKD. This CDR3 spans 19 amino acids. With 4 bases removed from V and 3 bases from J, the gap between germline ends came to 28 bases. The CDR3 nucleotides read TGTGCCATCAGTGGGGGCCAAGGGTGGCGAGCGGGCGTTGGCTACGAGCAGTACTTC. It codes for CAISGGQGWRAGVGYEQYF.

The chain joins TRBV24-1 to TRBJ2-7; D gene unclear. V gave up 2 bases and J gave up 7 bases, with 5 bases separating them. Germline-derived CDR1 and CDR2 are KGHDR and SFDVKD. The CDR3 is made up of 11 amino acids. In DNA form, the CDR3 reads TGTGCCACCAGTGATTGGAGAGAGCAGTACTTC. The encoded protein is CATSDWREQYF.

This chain joins TRBV2 and TRBJ2-7; D not resolved. The CDR3 is made up of 15 amino acids. Trimming took off 7 bases at V and 4 bases at J, with 20 bases between the two ends. Germline values: CDR1 SNHLY, CDR2 FYNNEI. CDR3 coding DNA: TGTGCCAGCATGAGATTGGTAGGAGTTGGTTACGAGCAGTACTTC. Its protein product is CASMRLVGVGYEQYF.

This chain uses TRBV29-1 with TRBJ2-1; perhaps D is TRBD1 or TRBD2 (5 bases each). The length of the CDR3 is 13 residues. Germline V gene data show CDR1 as SQVTM and CDR2 as ANQGSEA. V was clipped by 7 bases and J by 8 bases, with 18 bases between them. The CDR3 reads CSARDPLRYEQFF. CDR3 sequence (DNA): TGCAGCGCTCGGGACCCTCTGAGGTATGAGCAGTTCTTC.

CDR3: CASSGGLNEQFF. Here the CDR3 DNA reads TGTGCCAGCTCAGGGGGTCTCAATGAGCAGTTCTTC. The chain couples TRBV18 to TRBJ2-1, with D possibly being TRBD1 or TRBD2 (5 bases each). CDR1 and CDR2 from the germline V gene are KGHSH and LQKENI. V lost 5 bases and J lost 6, with 8 bases in between. This CDR3 spans 12 amino acids.

In nucleotides, the CDR3 is TGTGCCAGCAGCATGCAAACGAGGGAGCAGTACTTC. Translated, it gives CASSMQTREQYF. The chain recombines TRBV5-4 with TRBJ2-7; D gene uncertain. Trimming removed 4 bases from V and 7 bases from J, with 12 bases in between. Germline loops: CDR1 SGHNT, CDR2 YYREEE (reference sequence). This CDR3 is built from 12 residues.

The V and J genes are TRBV30 and TRBJ1-2, with no clear D. From germline, CDR1 is GTSNPN and CDR2 SVGIG (reference sequence). The V gene lost 2 bases and the J gene lost 7 bases, with 26 bases spanning the gap. The CDR3 is made up of 17 amino acids. CDR3 loop: CAWSPRPLVRRPGGYTF. The CDR3 DNA follows: TGTGCCTGGAGTCCGCGCCCTCTAGTAAGACGCCCGGGTGGCTACACCTTC.

The chain uses TRBV15 and TRBJ1-2; D is unclear. The CDR3 is 14 residues long. Germline CDR1 is LNHNV and CDR2 is YYDKDF (reference sequence). The V and J ends lost 3 bases and 6 bases respectively, with 14 bases between them. The CDR3 DNA follows: TGTGCCACCAGCAGCCTCCTGGGGAATGATGGCTACACCTTC. The encoded protein is CATSSLLGNDGYTF.

The chain is built from TRBV27 and TRBJ2-5; D is perhaps TRBD2 (6 bases). Trimming removed 5 bases at V and 4 bases at J, with 11 bases between. Germline V CDR1 and CDR2: MNHEY, SMNVEV (reference sequence). The CDR3 spans 13 residues. The CDR3 DNA is TGTGCCAGCAGTGTTAGCGGTTCAGAGACCCAGTACTTC. It codes for CASSVSGSETQYF.

This rearrangement joins TRBV30 to TRBJ2-1; D not certain. The V gene's germline CDR1 is GTSNPN and CDR2 SVGIG (reference sequence). The CDR3 is 16 residues long. The ends were cut back, 0 bases at V and 9 bases at J, with 21 bases in the middle. The CDR3: CAWSVRGLPANREQFF. The CDR3 DNA reads TGTGCCTGGAGTGTACGTGGGCTACCAGCTAATCGTGAGCAGTTCTTC.

J is TRBJ1-2 and V is TRBV3-1; no reliable D call. Germline CDR1 LGHDT, CDR2 YNNKEL (reference sequence). V lost 1 base to trimming and J lost 4 bases, with 7 bases between them. The CDR3 contains 13 residues. As DNA, the CDR3 is TGTGCCAGCAGCCAAGGTTACTCCTATGGCTACACCTTC. This codes for CASSQGYSYGYTF.

This rearrangement joins TRBV27 to TRBJ2-5, with 9 positions matching TRBD1. Losses at the gene ends were 4 bases for V and 3 bases for J; bases not matched to a gene: 0. The CDR3 extends over 13 amino acids. The germline CDR1 and CDR2 sequences are MNHEY and SMNVEV (reference sequence). This chain's CDR3 is CASSWTGEETQYF. The CDR3 nucleotides read TGTGCCAGCAGTTGGACAGGGGAAGAGACCCAGTACTTC.

The chain links TRBV30 to TRBJ1-1; D gene uncertain. Germline CDR1 and CDR2: GTSNPN and SVGIG (reference sequence). This CDR3 spans 13 amino acids. Trimming cost V 2 bases and J 2 bases, with 9 bases left between them. CDR3 in DNA: TGTGCCTGGAGTCAGGAGTACAACACTGAAGCTTTCTTT. It codes for CAWSQEYNTEAFF.